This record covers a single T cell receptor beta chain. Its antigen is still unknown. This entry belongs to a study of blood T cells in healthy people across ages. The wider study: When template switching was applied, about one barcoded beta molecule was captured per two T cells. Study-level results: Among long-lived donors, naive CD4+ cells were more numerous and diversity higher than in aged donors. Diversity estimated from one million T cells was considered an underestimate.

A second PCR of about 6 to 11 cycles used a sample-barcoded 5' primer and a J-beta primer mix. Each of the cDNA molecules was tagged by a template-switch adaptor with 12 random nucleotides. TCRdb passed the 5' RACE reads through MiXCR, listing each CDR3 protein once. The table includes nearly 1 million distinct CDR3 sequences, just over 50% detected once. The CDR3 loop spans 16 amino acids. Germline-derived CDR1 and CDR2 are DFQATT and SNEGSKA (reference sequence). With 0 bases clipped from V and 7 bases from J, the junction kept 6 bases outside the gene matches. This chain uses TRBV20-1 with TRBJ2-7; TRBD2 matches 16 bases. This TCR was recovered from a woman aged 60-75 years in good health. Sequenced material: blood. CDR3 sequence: CSARDMGLAGGWEQYF. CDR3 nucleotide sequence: TGCAGTGCTAGAGATATGGGACTAGCGGGAGGGTGGGAGCAGTACTTC.